These T cell receptor beta chains were read from a single sample in a study of T cells in Graves' hyperthyroidism and ophthalmopathy. Using its own MiXCR run on the multiplex PCR reads, TCRdb lists one record per CDR3 protein. The sample contains approximately 740,000 distinct CDR3 sequences, around 13% of which appear only once. The specimen sequenced was blood. Every receptor here comes from a woman in her late teens or twenties with Graves' hyperthyroidism. The CDR3 runs from the conserved cysteine through the conserved F or W. A D gene is named only where the DNA matches it firmly. Clone size appears in some rows only: once, few, many, or a class for an expanded clone.

TRBJ1-6 few NA TRBV27 TGTGCCAGCACTACCTCGGGGGTTGCCTATAATTCACCCCTCCACTTT CASTTSGVAYNSPLHF
TRBJ2-5 many NA TRBV7-8 TGTGCCAGCAGCCCCGGCTTAGGACAACAAGAGACCCAGTACTTC CASSPGLGQQETQYF
TRBJ2-1 many TRBD2 TRBV9 TGTGCCAGCAGCGTACAGGAACTAGCGGGAAACAATGAGCAGTTCTTC CASSVQELAGNNEQFF
TRBJ2-3 many NA TRBV4-1 TGCGCCAGCAGCCACGGGAGTCCAGATACGCAGTATTTT CASSHGSPDTQYF
TRBJ1-1 NA NA TRBV2 TGTGCCAGCGCAGACAGGCGGTTGAACACTGAAGCTTTCTTT CASADRRLNTEAFF
TRBJ2-3 many NA TRBV28 TGTGCCAGCAGTGTCACGGGCTTCACAGATACGCAGTATTTT CASSVTGFTDTQYF
TRBJ1-1 many TRBD1 TRBV27 TGTGCCAGCAGTCCGCTACAGGGGACGGCTTTCTTT CASSPLQGTAFF
TRBJ2-3 NA TRBD2 TRBV14 TGTGCCAGCAGCCAAGCGCCTAGCGGGAGGGGGACCACAGATACGCAGTATTTT CASSQAPSGRGTTDTQYF
TRBJ2-7 NA TRBD2 TRBV7-3 TGTGCCAGCAGCATGGGACTAGCGGGAGTAGCGTTTTCCTACGAGCAGTACTTC CASSMGLAGVAFSYEQYF
TRBJ2-3 NA NA TRBV19 TGTGCCAGTAGAAAATGGGGAAGCACAGATACGCAGTATTTT CASRKWGSTDTQYF
TRBJ1-5 many NA TRBV20-1 TGCAGTGCCCCAGAGTATAGCAATCAGCCCCAGCATTTT CSAPEYSNQPQHF
TRBJ2-7 many NA TRBV5-1 TGCGCCAGCAGCCTGCCGGGGCGCCTCGAGCAGTACTTC CASSLPGRLEQYF
TRBJ1-5 many NA TRBV10-3 TGTGCCATCAGTGAGTCCGGGGGGGATCAGCCCCAGCATTTT CAISESGGDQPQHF
TRBJ2-7 many NA TRBV12-3/TRBV12-4 TGTGCCAGCAGCCCCCGGAGCGACTACGAGCAGTACTTC CASSPRSDYEQYF
TRBJ2-1 many NA TRBV7-2 TGTGCCAGCAGCTTATCCCTCGGCGGGGGCTATGAGCAGTTCTTC CASSLSLGGGYEQFF
TRBJ2-7 many TRBD2 TRBV4-1 TGCGCCAGCAGCCGGATAGCGGGGTTGCCCCTCGAGCAGTACTTC CASSRIAGLPLEQYF
TRBJ1-1 NA NA TRBV6-1 TGTGCCAGCAATGACCGAGGTGCTTCTGAAGCTTTCTTT CASNDRGASEAFF
TRBJ1-1 few NA TRBV7-9 TGTGCCAGCAGCCCTACCCCCGGGAGGAACACTGAAGCTTTCTTT CASSPTPGRNTEAFF
TRBJ2-6 NA NA TRBV10-3 TGTGCCATCAGGAAGGATGATGGGGCCAACGTCCTGACTTTC CAIRKDDGANVLTF
TRBJ2-2 NA NA TRBV12-3/TRBV12-4 TGTGCCAGCAGGCCTTGGACGGTCGGGGAGCTGTTTTTT CASRPWTVGELFF